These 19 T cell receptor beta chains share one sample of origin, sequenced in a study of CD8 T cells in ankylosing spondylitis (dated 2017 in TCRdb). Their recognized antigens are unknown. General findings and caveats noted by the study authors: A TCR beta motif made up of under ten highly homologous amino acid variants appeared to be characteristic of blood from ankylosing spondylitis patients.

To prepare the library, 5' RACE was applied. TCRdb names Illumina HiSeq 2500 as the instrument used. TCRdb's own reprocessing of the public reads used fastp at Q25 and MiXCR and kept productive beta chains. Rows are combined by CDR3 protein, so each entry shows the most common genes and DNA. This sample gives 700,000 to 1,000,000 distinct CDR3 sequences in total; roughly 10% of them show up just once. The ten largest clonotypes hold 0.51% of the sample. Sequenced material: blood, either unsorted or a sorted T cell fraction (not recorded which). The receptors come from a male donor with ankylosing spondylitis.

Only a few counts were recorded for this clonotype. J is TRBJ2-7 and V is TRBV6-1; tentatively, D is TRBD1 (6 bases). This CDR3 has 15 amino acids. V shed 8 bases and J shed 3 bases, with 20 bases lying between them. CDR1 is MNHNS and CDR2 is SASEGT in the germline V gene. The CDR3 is CASGQPGTLVYEQYF. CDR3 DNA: TGTGCCAGCGGACAGCCCGGGACGCTAGTCTACGAGCAGTACTTC.

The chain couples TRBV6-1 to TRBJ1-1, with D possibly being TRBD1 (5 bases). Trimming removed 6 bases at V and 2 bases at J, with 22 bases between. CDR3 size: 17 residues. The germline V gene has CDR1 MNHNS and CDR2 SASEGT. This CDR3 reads CASRERGQGGSNTEAFF. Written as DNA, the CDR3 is TGTGCCAGCAGAGAACGTGGTCAGGGCGGTTCAAACACTGAAGCTTTCTTT.

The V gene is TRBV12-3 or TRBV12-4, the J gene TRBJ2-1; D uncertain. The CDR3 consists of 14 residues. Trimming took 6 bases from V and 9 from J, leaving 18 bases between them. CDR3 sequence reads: CASSPPVNEGEQFF. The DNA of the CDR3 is TGTGCCAGCAGCCCCCCCGTAAATGAAGGTGAGCAGTTCTTC.

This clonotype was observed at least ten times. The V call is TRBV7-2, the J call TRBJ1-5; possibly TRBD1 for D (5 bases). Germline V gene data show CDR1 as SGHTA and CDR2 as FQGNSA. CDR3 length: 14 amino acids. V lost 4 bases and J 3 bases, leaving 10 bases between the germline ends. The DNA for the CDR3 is TGTGCCAGCAGCTGGGTGGGGCTCAATCAGCCCCAGCATTTT. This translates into CASSWVGLNQPQHF.

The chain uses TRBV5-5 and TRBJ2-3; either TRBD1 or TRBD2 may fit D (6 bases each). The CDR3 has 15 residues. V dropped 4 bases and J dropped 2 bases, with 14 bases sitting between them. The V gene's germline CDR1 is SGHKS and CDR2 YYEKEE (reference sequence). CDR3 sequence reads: CASSNKGGNTDTQYF. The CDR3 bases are TGTGCCAGCAGCAATAAGGGGGGCAACACAGATACGCAGTATTTT.

The CDR3 region has the DNA TGCGCCAGCAGCCAAGACAAGGACACAGATACGCAGTATTTT. Protein product: CASSQDKDTDTQYF. The V gene is TRBV4-3, the J gene TRBJ2-3; D not resolved. The CDR3 runs 14 residues. The V and J ends lost 0 bases and 2 bases respectively, with 6 bases between them. Germline V CDR1 and CDR2: LGHNA, YSLEER.

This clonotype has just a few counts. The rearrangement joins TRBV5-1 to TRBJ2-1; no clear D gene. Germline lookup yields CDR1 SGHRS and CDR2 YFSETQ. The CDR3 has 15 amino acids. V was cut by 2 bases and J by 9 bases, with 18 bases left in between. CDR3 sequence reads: CASSLFTRGPLEQFF. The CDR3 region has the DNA TGCGCCAGCAGCTTATTTACCAGAGGACCCCTTGAGCAGTTCTTC.

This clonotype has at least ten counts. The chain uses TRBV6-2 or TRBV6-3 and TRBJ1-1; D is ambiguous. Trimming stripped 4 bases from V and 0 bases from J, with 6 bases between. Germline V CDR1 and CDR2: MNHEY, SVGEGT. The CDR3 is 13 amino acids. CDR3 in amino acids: CASSSLMNTEAFF. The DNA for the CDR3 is TGTGCCAGCAGTTCTTTAATGAACACTGAAGCTTTCTTT.

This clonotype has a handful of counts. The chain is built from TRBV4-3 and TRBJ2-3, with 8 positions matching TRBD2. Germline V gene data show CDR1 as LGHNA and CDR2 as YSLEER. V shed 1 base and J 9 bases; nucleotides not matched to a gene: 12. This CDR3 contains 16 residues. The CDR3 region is CASSQVLPGGRETQYF. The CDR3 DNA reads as TGCGCCAGCAGCCAAGTTCTACCGGGGGGGCGGGAAACGCAGTATTTT.

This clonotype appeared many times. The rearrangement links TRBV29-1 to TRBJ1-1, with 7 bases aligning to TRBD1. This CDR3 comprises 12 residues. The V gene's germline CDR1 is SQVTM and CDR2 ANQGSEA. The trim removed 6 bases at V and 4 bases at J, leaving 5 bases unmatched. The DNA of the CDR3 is TGCAGCGTACAGGGGAGGGTCACTGAAGCTTTCTTT. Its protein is CSVQGRVTEAFF. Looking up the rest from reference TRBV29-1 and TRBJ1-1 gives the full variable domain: SAVISQKPSRDICQRGTSLTIQCQVDSQVTMMFWYRQQPGQSLTLIATANQGSEATYESGFVIDKFPISRPNLTFSTLTVSNMSPEDSSIYLCSVQGRVTEAFFGQGTRLTVV.

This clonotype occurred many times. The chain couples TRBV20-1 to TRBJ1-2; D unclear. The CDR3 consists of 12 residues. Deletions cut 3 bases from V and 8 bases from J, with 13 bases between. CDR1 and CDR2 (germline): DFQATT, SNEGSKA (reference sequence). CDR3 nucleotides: TGCAGTGCTAGTAGGCCACTTTGGGGCTACACCTTC. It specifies CSASRPLWGYTF.

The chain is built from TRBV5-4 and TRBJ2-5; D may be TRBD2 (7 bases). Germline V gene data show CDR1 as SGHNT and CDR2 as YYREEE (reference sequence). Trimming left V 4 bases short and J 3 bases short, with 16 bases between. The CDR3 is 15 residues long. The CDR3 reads CASSRGGSGKETQYF. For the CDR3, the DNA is TGTGCCAGCAGCCGTGGGGGCAGCGGGAAAGAGACCCAGTACTTC.

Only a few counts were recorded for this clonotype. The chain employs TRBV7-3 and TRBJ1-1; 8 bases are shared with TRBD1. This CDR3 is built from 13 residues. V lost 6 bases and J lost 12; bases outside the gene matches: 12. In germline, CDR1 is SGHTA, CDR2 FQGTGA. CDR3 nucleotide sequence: TGTGCCAGCAGACCCACGCCAGGGGGCAGAACTTTCTTT. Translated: CASRPTPGGRTFF.

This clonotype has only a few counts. The CDR3 here is CASTVYRAGREYGYTF. The CDR3 DNA follows: TGTGCCAGCACCGTCTACAGGGCAGGAAGGGAATATGGCTACACCTTC. The genes are TRBV6-2 or TRBV6-3 and TRBJ1-2, with D maybe TRBD1 (6 bases). CDR1 and CDR2 (germline): MNHEY, SVGEGT. CDR3 length: 16 amino acids. V was trimmed by 7 bases and J by 5 bases, leaving 23 bases between them.

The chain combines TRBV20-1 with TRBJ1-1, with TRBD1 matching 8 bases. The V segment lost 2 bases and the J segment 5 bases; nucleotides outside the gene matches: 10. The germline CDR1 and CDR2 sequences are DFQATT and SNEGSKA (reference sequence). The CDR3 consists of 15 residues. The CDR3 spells CSARRVGQGRTEAFF. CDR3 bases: TGCAGTGCTAGACGGGTCGGACAGGGAAGGACTGAAGCTTTCTTT.

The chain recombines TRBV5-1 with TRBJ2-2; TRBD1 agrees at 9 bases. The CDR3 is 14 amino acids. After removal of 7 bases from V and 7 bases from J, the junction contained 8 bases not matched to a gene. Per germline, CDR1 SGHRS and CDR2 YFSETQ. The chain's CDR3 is CASSTGGFVGELFF. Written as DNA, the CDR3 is TGCGCCAGCTCTACAGGGGGCTTTGTCGGGGAGCTGTTTTTT.

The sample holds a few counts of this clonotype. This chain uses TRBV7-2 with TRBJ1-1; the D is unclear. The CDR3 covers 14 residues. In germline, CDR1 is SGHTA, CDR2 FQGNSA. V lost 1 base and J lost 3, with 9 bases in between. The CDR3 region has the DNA TGTGCCAGCAGCTTAGGTCGGCCCTACACTGAAGCTTTCTTT. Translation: CASSLGRPYTEAFF. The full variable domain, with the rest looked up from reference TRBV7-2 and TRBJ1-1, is GAGVSQSPSNKVTEKGKDVELRCDPISGHTALYWYRQSLGQGLEFLIYFQGNSAPDKSGLPSDRFSAERTGGSVSTLTIQRTQQEDSAVYLCASSLGRPYTEAFFGQGTRLTVV.

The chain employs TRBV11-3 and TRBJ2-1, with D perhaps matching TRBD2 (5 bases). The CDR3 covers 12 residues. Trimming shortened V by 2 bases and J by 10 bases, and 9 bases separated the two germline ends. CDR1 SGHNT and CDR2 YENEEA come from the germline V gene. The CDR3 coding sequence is TGTGCCAGCAGCTTATTTAGGGAGGAGCAGTTCTTC. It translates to CASSLFREEQFF.

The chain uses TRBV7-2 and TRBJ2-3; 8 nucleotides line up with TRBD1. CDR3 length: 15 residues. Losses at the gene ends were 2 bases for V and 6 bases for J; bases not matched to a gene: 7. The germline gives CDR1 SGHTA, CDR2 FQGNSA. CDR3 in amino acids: CASSLTGTGEDTQYF. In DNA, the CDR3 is TGTGCCAGCAGCTTAACCGGGACAGGTGAGGATACGCAGTATTTT.